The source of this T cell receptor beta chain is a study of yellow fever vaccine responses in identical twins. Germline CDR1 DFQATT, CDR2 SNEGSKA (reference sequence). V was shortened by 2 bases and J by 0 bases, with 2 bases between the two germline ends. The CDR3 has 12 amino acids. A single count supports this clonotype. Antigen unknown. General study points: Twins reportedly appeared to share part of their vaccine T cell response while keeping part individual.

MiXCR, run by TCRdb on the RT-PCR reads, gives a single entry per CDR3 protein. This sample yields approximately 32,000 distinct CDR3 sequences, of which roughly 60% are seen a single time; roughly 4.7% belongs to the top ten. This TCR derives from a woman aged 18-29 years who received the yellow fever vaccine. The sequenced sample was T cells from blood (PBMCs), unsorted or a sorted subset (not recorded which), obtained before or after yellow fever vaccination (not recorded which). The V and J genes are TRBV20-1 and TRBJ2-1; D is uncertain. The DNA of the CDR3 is TGCAGTGCTAGATTCTCCTACAATGAGCAGTTCTTC. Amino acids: CSARFSYNEQFF.